The present TCR beta chain was sequenced within a study of T cell repertoires in cytomegalovirus infection. CDR3 length: 13 amino acids. CDR1 MNHEY and CDR2 SMNVEV come from the germline V gene (reference sequence). TCRdb processed the reads anew with MiXCR; each CDR3 protein has one entry. The table records hundreds of thousands of distinct CDR3 sequences, under 40% of them present only once. In the case of this clonotype: The junction and the germline gene differ at one end; a read error may be behind it.

This sequence originates from a human donor in good health (CMV status not recorded). Some clones in this sample may be carry-over from other donors' samples. The sample comprised PBMCs. The gene calls are TRBV27 and TRBJ1-3, with 8 bases identical to TRBD1. CDR3 in DNA: TGTGCCCGCAGGACAGGGTCTGGAAACACCATATATTTT. This encodes CARRTGSGNTIYF.